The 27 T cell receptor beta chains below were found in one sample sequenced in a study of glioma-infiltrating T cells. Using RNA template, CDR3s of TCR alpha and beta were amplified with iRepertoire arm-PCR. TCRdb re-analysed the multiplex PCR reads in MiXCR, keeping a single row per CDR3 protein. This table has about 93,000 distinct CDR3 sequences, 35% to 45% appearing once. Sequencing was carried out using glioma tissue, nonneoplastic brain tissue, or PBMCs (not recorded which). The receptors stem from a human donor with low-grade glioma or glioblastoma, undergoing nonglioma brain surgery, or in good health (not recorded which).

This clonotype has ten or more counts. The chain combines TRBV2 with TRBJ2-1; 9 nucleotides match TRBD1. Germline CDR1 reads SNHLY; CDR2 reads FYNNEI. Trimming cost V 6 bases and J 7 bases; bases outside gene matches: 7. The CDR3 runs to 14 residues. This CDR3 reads CASRSLDRGNEQFF. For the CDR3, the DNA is TGTGCCAGCAGATCACTGGACAGGGGAAATGAGCAGTTCTTC.

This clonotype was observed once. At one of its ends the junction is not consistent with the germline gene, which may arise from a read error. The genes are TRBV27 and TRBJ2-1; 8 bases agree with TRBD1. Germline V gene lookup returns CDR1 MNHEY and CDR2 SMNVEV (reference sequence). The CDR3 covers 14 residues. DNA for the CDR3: TGTGCCAGCAGTCTAGGACAGGGCCCGAATGATCAGTTCTTC. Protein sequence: CASSLGQGPNDQFF.

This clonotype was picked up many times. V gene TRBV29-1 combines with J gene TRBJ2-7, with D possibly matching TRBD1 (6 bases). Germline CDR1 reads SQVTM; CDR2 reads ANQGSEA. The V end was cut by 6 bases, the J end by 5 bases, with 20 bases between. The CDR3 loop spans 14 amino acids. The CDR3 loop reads CSVATTGFFDEQYF. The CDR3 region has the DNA TGCAGCGTCGCTACTACAGGGTTTTTCGACGAGCAGTACTTC.

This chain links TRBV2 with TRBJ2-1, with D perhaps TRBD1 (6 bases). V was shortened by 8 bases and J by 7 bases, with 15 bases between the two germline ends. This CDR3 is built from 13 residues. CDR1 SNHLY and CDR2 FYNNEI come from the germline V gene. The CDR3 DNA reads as TGTGCCAGCGGCGAGGACAGATATAATGAGCAGTTCTTC. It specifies CASGEDRYNEQFF.

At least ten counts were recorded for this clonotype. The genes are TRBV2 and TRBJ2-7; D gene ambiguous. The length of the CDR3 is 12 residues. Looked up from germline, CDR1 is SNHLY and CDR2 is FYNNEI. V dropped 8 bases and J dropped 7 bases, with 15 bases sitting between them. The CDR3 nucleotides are TGTGCCAGCCTACCAACTCCACAAGAGCAGTACTTC. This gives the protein CASLPTPQEQYF.

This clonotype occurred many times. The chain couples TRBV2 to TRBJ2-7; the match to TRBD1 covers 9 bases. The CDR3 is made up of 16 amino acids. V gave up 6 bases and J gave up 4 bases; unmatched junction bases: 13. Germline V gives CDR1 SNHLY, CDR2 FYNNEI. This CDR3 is CASRVPRDREWYEQYF. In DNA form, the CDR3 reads TGTGCCAGCAGGGTCCCCCGGGACAGGGAGTGGTACGAGCAGTACTTC.

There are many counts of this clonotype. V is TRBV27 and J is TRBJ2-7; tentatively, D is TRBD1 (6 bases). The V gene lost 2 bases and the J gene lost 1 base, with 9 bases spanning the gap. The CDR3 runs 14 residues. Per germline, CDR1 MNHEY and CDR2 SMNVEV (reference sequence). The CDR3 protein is CASSLRDISYEQYF. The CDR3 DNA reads TGTGCCAGCAGTTTAAGGGACATTTCCTACGAGCAGTACTTC.

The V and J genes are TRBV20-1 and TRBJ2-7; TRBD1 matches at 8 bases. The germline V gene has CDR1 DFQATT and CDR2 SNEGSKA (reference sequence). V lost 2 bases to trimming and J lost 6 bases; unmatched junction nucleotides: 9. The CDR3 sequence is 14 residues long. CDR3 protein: CSARLADRVREQYF. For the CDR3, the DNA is TGCAGTGCTAGATTGGCGGACAGGGTTCGCGAGCAGTACTTC.

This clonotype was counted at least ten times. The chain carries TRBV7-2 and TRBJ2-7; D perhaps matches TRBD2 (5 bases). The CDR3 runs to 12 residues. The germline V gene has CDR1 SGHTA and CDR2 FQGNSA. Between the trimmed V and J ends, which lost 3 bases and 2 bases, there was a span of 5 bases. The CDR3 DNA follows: TGTGCCAGCAGCTTGACTACCTACGAGCAGTACTTC. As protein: CASSLTTYEQYF.

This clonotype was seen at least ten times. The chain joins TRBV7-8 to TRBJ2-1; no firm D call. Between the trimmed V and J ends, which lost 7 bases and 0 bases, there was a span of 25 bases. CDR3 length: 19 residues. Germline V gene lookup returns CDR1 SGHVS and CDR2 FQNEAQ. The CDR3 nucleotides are TGTGCCAGCACCTATTTTAGGTTTTCGACTGAGAGCTCCTACAATGAGCAGTTCTTC. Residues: CASTYFRFSTESSYNEQFF.

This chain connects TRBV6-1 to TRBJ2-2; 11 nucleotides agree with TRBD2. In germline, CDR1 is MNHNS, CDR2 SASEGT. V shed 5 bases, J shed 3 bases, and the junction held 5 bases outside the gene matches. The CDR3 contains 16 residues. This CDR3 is CASSISGGADTGELFF. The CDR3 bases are TGTGCCAGCAGTATTAGCGGGGGGGCGGACACCGGGGAGCTGTTTTTT.

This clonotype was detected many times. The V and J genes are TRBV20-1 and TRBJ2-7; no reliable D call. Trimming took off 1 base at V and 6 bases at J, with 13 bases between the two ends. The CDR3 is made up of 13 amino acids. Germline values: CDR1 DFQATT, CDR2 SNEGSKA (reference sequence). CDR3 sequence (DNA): TGCAGTGCTAGAGCCTTACATTTTGTCGAGCAGTACTTC. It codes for CSARALHFVEQYF.

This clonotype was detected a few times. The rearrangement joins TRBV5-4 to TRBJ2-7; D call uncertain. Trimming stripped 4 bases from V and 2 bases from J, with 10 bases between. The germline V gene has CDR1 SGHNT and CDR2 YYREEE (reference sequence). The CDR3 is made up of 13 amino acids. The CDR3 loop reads CASSLEGAYEQYF. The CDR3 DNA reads TGTGCCAGCAGCCTTGAAGGTGCCTACGAGCAGTACTTC.

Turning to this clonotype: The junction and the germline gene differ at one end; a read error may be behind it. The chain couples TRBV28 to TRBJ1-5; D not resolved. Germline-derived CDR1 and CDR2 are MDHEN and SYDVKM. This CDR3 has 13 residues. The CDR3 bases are TGTGCCAGCACATCCCAGGCCAATCAGCGCCAGCATTTT. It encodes CASTSQANQRQHF.

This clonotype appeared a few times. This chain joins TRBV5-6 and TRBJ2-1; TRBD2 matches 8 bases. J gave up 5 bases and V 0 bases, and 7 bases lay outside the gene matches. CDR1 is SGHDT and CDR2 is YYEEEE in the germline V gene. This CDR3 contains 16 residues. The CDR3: CASSLAHLAGNNEQFF. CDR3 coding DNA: TGTGCCAGCAGCTTGGCCCACCTAGCGGGCAACAATGAGCAGTTCTTC.

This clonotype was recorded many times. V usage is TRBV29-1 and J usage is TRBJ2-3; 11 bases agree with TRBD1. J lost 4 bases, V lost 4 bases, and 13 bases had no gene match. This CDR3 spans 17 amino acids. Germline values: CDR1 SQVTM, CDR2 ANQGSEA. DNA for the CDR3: TGCAGCGTTGTTTTCTTTTTGGACAGGGGGCACCCAGATACGCAGTATTTT. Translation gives CSVVFFLDRGHPDTQYF.

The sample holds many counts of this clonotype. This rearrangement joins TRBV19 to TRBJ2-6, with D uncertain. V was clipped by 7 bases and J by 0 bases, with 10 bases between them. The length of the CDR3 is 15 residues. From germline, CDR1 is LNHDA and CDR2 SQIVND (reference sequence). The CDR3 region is CASTLRISGANVLTF. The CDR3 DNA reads TGTGCCAGTACCCTTCGGATCTCTGGGGCCAACGTCCTGACTTTC.

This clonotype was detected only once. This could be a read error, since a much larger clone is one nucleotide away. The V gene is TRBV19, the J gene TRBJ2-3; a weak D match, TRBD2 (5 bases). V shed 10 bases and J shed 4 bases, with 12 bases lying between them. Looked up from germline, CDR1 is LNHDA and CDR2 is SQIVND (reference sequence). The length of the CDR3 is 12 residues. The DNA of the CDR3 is TGTGCCACTGAGAGGGCAGCAGATACGCAGTATTTT. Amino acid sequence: CATERAADTQYF.

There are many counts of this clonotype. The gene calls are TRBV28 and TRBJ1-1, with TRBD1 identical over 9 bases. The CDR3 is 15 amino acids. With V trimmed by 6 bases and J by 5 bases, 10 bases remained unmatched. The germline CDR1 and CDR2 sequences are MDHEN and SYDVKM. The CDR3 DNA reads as TGTGCCAGCAGCCGACCGGGACAGGGATGGACTGAAGCTTTCTTT. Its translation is CASSRPGQGWTEAFF.

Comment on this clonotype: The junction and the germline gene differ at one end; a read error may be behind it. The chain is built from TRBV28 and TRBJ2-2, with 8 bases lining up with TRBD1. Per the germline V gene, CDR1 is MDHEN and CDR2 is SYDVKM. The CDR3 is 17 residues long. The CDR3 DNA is TGTGCCAGCAATTTACGGGCCGGGACAGGGAACACCGGGGAGCTGTTTTTT. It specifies CASNLRAGTGNTGELFF.

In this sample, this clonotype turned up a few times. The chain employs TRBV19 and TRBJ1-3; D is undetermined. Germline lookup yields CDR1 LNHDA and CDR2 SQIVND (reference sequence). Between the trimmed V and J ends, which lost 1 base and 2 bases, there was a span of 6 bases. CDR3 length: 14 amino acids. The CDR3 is CASSIGGTGNTIYF. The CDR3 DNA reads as TGTGCCAGTAGTATAGGGGGAACTGGAAACACCATATATTTT.

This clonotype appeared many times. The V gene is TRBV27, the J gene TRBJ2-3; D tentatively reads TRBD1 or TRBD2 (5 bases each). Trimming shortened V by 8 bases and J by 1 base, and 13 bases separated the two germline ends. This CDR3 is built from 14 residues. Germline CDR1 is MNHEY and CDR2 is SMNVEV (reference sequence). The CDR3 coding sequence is TGTGCCAGCCTAAAGGGACCCCGCACAGATACGCAGTATTTT. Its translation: CASLKGPRTDTQYF.

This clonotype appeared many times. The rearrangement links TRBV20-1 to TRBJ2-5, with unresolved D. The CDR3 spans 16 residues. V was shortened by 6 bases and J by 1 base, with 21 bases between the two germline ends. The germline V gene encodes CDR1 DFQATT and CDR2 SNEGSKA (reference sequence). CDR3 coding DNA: TGCAGTGCCGAAAAAGATTGGAGCGATATCCAAGAGACCCAGTACTTC. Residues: CSAEKDWSDIQETQYF.

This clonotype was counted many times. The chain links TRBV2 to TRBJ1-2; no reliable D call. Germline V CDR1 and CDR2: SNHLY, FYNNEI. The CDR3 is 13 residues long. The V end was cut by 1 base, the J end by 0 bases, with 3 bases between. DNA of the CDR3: TGTGCCAGCAGTGAAGATGCTAACTATGGCTACACCTTC. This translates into CASSEDANYGYTF.

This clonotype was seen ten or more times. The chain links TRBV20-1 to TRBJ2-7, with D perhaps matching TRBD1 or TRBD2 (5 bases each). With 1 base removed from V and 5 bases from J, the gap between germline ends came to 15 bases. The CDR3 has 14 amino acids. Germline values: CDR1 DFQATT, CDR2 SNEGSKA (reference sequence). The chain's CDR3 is CSARGGGTRDEQYF. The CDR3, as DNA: TGCAGTGCTAGAGGCGGAGGCACCAGGGACGAGCAGTACTTC.

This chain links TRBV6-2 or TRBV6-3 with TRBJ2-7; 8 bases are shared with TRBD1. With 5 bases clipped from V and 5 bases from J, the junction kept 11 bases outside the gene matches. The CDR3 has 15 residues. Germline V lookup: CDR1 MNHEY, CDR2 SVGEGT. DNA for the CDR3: TGTGCCAGCAGTACTAGGGCCGGACAGGGCCACGAGCAGTACTTC. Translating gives CASSTRAGQGHEQYF.

CDR3 bases: TGTGCCAGCCAGAACCGGGACAGGAACACCGGGGAGCTGTTTTTT. Translation: CASQNRDRNTGELFF. The rearrangement links TRBV11-2 to TRBJ2-2; TRBD1 matches 7 bases. The ends lost 8 bases at V and 1 base at J; junction bases unmatched: 7. The CDR3 contains 15 residues. CDR1 and CDR2 from the germline V gene are SGHAT and FQNNGV.